This T cell receptor beta chain was sequenced for a study of T cells after yellow fever vaccination. Germline trimming cut 5 bases from V and 7 bases from J; bases unmatched to any gene: 10. The V gene's germline CDR1 is KGHSH and CDR2 LQKENI. The CDR3 has 15 residues. TCRdb fed the 5' RACE reads into MiXCR, producing one record per CDR3 protein. The sample records 450,000 to 550,000 distinct CDR3 sequences, roughly 22% being singletons. This rearrangement joins TRBV18 to TRBJ2-3, with TRBD2 matching 9 bases. This sequence originates from a man aged 18 to 35 who received the YFV17D yellow fever vaccine. The sample was PBMCs, taken 21 days after the first yellow fever vaccination. The CDR3 nucleotides are TGTGCCAGCTCATTTAGCGGGGGACCACCTAATACGCAGTATTTT. Its protein product is CASSFSGGPPNTQYF. Full variable domain (remainder filled in from reference TRBV18 and TRBJ2-3): NAGVMQNPRHLVRRRGQEARLRCSPMKGHSHVYWYRQLPEEGLKFMVYLQKENIIDESGMPKERFSAEFPKEGPSILRIQQVVRGDSAAYFCASSFSGGPPNTQYFGPGTRLTVL.